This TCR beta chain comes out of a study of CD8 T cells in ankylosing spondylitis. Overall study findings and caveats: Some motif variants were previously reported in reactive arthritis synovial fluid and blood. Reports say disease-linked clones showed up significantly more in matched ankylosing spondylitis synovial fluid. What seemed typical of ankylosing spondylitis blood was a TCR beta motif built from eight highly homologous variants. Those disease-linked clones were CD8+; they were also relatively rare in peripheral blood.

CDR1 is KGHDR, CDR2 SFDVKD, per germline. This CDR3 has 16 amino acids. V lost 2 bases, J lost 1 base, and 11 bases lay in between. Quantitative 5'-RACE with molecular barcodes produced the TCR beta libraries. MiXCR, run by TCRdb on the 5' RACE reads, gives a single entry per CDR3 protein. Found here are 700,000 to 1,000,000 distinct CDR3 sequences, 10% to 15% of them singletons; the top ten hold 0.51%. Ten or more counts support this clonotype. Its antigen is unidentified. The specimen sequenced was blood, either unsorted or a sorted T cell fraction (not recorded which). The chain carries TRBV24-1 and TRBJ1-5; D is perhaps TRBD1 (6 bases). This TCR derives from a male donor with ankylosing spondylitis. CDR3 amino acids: CATSDCPDRSNQPQHF. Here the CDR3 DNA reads TGTGCCACCAGTGATTGCCCTGACAGGAGCAATCAGCCCCAGCATTTT.